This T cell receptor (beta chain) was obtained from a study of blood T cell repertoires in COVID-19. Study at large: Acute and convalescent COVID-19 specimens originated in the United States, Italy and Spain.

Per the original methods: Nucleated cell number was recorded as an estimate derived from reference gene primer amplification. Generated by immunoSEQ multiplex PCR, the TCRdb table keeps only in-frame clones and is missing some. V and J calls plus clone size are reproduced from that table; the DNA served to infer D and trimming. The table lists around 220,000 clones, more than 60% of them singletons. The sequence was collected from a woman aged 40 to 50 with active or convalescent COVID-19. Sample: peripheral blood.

CDR3 amino acids: CASSMGAGGYETQYF. CDR3 coding DNA: TGTGCCAGTAGTATGGGTGCGGGGGGGTATGAGACCCAGTACTTC. This chain joins TRBV19 and TRBJ2-5, with 9 bases fitting TRBD2. Trimming took 3 bases from V and 5 from J; bases not matched to a gene: 7. Germline CDR1 reads LNHDA; CDR2 reads SQIVND (reference sequence). This CDR3 spans 15 amino acids.